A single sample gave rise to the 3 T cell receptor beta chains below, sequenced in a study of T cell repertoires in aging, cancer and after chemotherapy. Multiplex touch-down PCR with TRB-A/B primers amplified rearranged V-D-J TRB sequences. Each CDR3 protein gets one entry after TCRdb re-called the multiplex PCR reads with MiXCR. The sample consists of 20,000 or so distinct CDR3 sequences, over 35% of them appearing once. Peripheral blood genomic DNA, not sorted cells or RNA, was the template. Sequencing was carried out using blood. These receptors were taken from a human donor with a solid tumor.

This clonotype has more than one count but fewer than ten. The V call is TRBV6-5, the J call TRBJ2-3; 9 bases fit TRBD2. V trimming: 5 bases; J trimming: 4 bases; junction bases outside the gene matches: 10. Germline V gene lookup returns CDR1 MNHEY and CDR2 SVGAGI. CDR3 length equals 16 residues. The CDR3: CASSNPRTSAADTQYF. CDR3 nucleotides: TGTGCCAGCAGTAATCCTCGGACTAGCGCGGCAGATACGCAGTATTTT.

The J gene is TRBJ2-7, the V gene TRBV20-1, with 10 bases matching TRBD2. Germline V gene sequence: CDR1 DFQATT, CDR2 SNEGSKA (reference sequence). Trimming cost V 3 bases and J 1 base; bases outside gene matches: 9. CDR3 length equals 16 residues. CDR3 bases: TGCAGTGCTAGTGGGGTCAGCGGGAGGGGGTCCTACGAGCAGTACTTC. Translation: CSASGVSGRGSYEQYF.

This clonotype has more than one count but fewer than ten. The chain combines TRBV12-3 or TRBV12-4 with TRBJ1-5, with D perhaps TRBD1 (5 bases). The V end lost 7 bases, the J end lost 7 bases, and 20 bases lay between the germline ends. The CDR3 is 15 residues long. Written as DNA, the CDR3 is TGTGCCAGCACTATAACCGGGACCGGAGAACAGCCCCAGCATTTT. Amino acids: CASTITGTGEQPQHF.